These 10 T cell receptor beta chains were sequenced from one sample in a study of blood T cell repertoires in COVID-19. Clones were read by immunoSEQ multiplex PCR, and TCRdb kept only the in-frame ones, dropping some. The top ten hold under 9% of the sample, which has about 240,000 clones, about 87% seen once. Sequencing used peripheral blood. The source of these receptors is a woman aged 70-85 years with active or convalescent COVID-19.

This chain links TRBV5-1 with TRBJ2-3, with 9 bases that match TRBD1. The CDR3 runs 14 residues. The V segment lost 4 bases and the J segment 3 bases; nucleotides outside the gene matches: 3. Germline-derived CDR1 and CDR2 are SGHRS and YFSETQ. The CDR3 region has the DNA TGCGCCAGCAGCCGGGACAGGGAAACAGATACGCAGTATTTT. The encoded protein is CASSRDRETDTQYF.

The rearrangement uses TRBV5-1 and TRBJ2-5; a possible D gene is TRBD1 (6 bases). V was pared by 4 bases and J by 5 bases, with 18 bases between. This CDR3 contains 15 residues. Germline loops: CDR1 SGHRS, CDR2 YFSETQ. The DNA for the CDR3 is TGCGCCAGCAGCACCGCCGGGACACGAGGGGAGACCCAGTACTTC. It codes for CASSTAGTRGETQYF.

The rearrangement joins TRBV7-2 to TRBJ1-4; D might be TRBD1 (5 bases). Germline values: CDR1 SGHTA, CDR2 FQGNSA. CDR3 size: 15 residues. Trimming shortened V by 3 bases and J by 8 bases, and 16 bases separated the two germline ends. The CDR3 spells CASSFQGSQGEKLFF. In DNA form, the CDR3 reads TGTGCCAGCAGCTTTCAAGGGTCGCAGGGCGAAAAACTGTTTTTT.

The rearrangement joins TRBV7-8 to TRBJ1-5, with 10 bases that match TRBD1. Trimming at V came to 1 base and at J to 6 bases, leaving 6 bases not matched to a gene. The germline CDR1 and CDR2 sequences are SGHVS and FQNEAQ. The length of the CDR3 is 16 residues. CDR3 coding DNA: TGTGCCAGCAGCTTAGGACAGGGGGCAAAAAGTCAGCCCCAGCATTTT. This translates into CASSLGQGAKSQPQHF.

The rearrangement uses TRBV7-9 and TRBJ1-4; D remains ambiguous. Germline CDR1 and CDR2: SEHNR and FQNEAQ (reference sequence). The CDR3 extends over 10 amino acids. CDR3 in amino acids: CLVGNEKLFF. CDR3 in DNA: TGTTTGGTCGGTAATGAAAAACTGTTTTTT.

The rearrangement uses TRBV4-3 and TRBJ1-2, with D possibly being TRBD1 (5 bases). Trimming left V 4 bases short and J 2 bases short, with 17 bases between. CDR1 is LGHNA, CDR2 YSLEER, per germline. The CDR3 runs to 16 residues. CDR3 protein: CASSLRAQGSNYGYTF. CDR3 sequence (DNA): TGCGCCAGCAGCCTTAGGGCCCAGGGTTCAAACTATGGCTACACCTTC.

This chain connects TRBV10-3 to TRBJ1-2; TRBD1 might be the D (5 bases). The V gene lost 5 bases and the J gene lost 6 bases, with 10 bases spanning the gap. The CDR3 runs 12 residues. Germline V lookup: CDR1 ENHRY, CDR2 SYGVKD. Here the CDR3 reads CAISPDSHGYTF. CDR3 DNA: TGTGCCATCAGTCCTGACAGTCATGGCTACACCTTC.

This clone was seen a few times. This sequence joins TRBV11-3 and TRBJ1-1, with a possible D match to TRBD1 (6 bases). Trimming left V 1 base short and J 7 bases short, with 16 bases between. The CDR3 has 15 residues. Germline V lookup: CDR1 SGHNT, CDR2 YENEEA. The CDR3 protein is CASSLGVGSGDEAFF. CDR3 sequence (DNA): TGTGCCAGCAGCTTAGGGGTGGGATCAGGGGATGAAGCTTTCTTT.

This clone was seen a handful of times. J is TRBJ2-1 and V is TRBV10-1; the match to TRBD2 covers 7 bases. The CDR3 runs to 16 residues. Germline lookup yields CDR1 WNHNN and CDR2 SYGVQD (reference sequence). With 2 bases clipped from V and 0 bases from J, the junction kept 4 bases outside the gene matches. CDR3 sequence: CASSEGPGGSYNEQFF. The DNA of the CDR3 is TGCGCCAGCAGTGAGGGACCGGGGGGCTCCTACAATGAGCAGTTCTTC.

This clone showed up just a few times. The chain has TRBV7-2 and TRBJ1-6; D gene unclear. CDR3 size: 15 residues. The germline gives CDR1 SGHTA, CDR2 FQGNSA. Trimming pared 3 bases from V and 9 bases from J, leaving 15 bases between. Here the CDR3 reads CASSFETDRISPLHF. The DNA of the CDR3 is TGTGCCAGCAGCTTCGAAACAGATCGGATTTCACCCCTCCACTTT. The entire variable domain, with the rest obtained from reference TRBV7-2 and TRBJ1-6, is as follows: GAGVSQSPSNKVTEKGKDVELRCDPISGHTALYWYRQSLGQGLEFLIYFQGNSAPDKSGLPSDRFSAERTGGSVSTLTIQRTQQEDSAVYLCASSFETDRISPLHFGNGTRLTVT.